These 21 T cell receptor beta chains were all obtained from the same sample, sequenced in a study of siplizumab effects on memory and regulatory T cells (dated by TCRdb to between 2018 and 2021). The library came from the immunoSEQ multiplex PCR assay. Entries here come from immuneACCESS through TCRdb and include only in-frame sequences with V and J called. Some clones fail to appear in such tables; in the studies checked, an unresolved V gene covers under half of the shortfall, and the cause of the remainder is unknown. This sample is represented by some 73,000 clones; 93% of them were singletons. About 5% of the sample is taken by the ten largest. Specimen: CD8+ T cells sorted from blood. All receptors derive from a human donor in good health.

The rearrangement uses TRBV29-1 and TRBJ2-1; 10 nucleotides agree with TRBD1. V dropped 0 bases and J dropped 1; count of bases not matched to a gene: 6. The CDR3 consists of 17 residues. Germline CDR1 SQVTM, CDR2 ANQGSEA. The CDR3 is CSVEDPRDRGSYNEQFF. The CDR3 DNA reads TGCAGCGTTGAAGATCCCCGGGACAGGGGTTCCTACAATGAGCAGTTCTTC.

The chain carries TRBV25-1 and TRBJ2-5, with D possibly TRBD2 on 6 matching bases. Between the trimmed V and J ends, which lost 10 bases and 1 base, there was a span of 10 bases. Germline V gene lookup returns CDR1 MGHDK and CDR2 SYGVNS. There are 12 residues in the CDR3. The chain's CDR3 is CATTGGQETQYF. The CDR3 DNA follows: TGTGCCACCACCGGGGGCCAAGAGACCCAGTACTTC.

This chain connects TRBV6-5 to TRBJ1-2; D unresolved. Germline V gene lookup returns CDR1 MNHEY and CDR2 SVGAGI. The V end lost 8 bases, the J end lost 7 bases, and 23 bases lay between the germline ends. The CDR3 has 15 residues. CDR3 loop: CASYPEYPEQFGYTF. CDR3 DNA sequence: TGTGCCAGCTATCCCGAATACCCCGAACAATTTGGCTACACCTTC.

This chain joins TRBV7-9 and TRBJ2-3, with D possibly TRBD2 on 6 matching bases. Germline values: CDR1 SEHNR, CDR2 FQNEAQ (reference sequence). Trimming removed 5 bases at V and 5 bases at J, with 14 bases between. There are 14 residues in the CDR3. CDR3 loop: CASSPGLAKDTQYF. The CDR3, as DNA: TGTGCCAGCAGCCCGGGGCTAGCGAAAGATACGCAGTATTTT.

This sequence joins TRBV7-9 and TRBJ2-1, with TRBD1 identical over 9 bases. The V segment lost 4 bases and the J segment 0 bases; nucleotides outside the gene matches: 1. This CDR3 has 15 amino acids. CDR1 SEHNR and CDR2 FQNEAQ come from the germline V gene (reference sequence). In DNA form, the CDR3 reads TGTGCCAGCAGCTCGGGACAGGGCTCCTACAATGAGCAGTTCTTC. It is translated as CASSSGQGSYNEQFF.

This rearrangement joins TRBV27 to TRBJ2-7; possible D gene TRBD2, 5 bases. The CDR3 totals 13 residues. The germline V gene has CDR1 MNHEY and CDR2 SMNVEV (reference sequence). Trimming removed 7 bases at V and 3 bases at J, with 13 bases between. The CDR3 DNA reads TGTGCCAGCACTAACTCCGGGGTCTACGAGCAGTACTTC. Its protein is CASTNSGVYEQYF.

The V and J genes are TRBV9 and TRBJ2-7; TRBD1 aligns across 7 bases. This CDR3 has 14 residues. Germline values: CDR1 SGDLS, CDR2 YYNGEE. After removal of 0 bases from V and 7 bases from J, the junction contained 7 bases not matched to a gene. CDR3 bases: TGTGCCAGCAGCGTAGAAGGGGGCGCAGAAGAGCAGTACTTC. This sequence encodes CASSVEGGAEEQYF.

V gene TRBV5-6 combines with J gene TRBJ1-5, with TRBD1 as a possible D gene (6 bases). This CDR3 comprises 14 residues. Germline V CDR1 and CDR2: SGHDT, YYEEEE. V lost 2 bases and J 7 bases, leaving 13 bases between the germline ends. CDR3 in DNA: TGTGCCAGCAGCTTTGGCAGGGGATACCAGCCCCAGCATTTT. This translates into CASSFGRGYQPQHF.

The chain has TRBV2 and TRBJ2-1; TRBD2 matches at 7 bases. The CDR3 consists of 13 residues. CDR1 SNHLY and CDR2 FYNNEI come from the germline V gene. J gave up 6 bases and V 1 base, and 0 bases lay outside the gene matches. CDR3 nucleotide sequence: TGTGCCAGCAGTGAAGGCGGGAGCAATGAGCAGTTCTTC. Protein: CASSEGGSNEQFF. Together with reference TRBV2 and TRBJ2-1, the CDR3 gives the full variable domain: EPEVTQTPSHQVTQMGQEVILRCVPISNHLYFYWYRQILGQKVEFLVSFYNNEISEKSEIFDDQFSVERPDGSNFTLKIRSTKLEDSAMYFCASSEGGSNEQFFGPGTRLTVL.

The chain joins TRBV11-2 to TRBJ1-2, with unresolved D. CDR3 size: 13 residues. CDR1 SGHAT and CDR2 FQNNGV come from the germline V gene. Trimming shortened V by 3 bases and J by 8 bases, and 13 bases separated the two germline ends. The CDR3 loop is CASSFETLRGYTF. The CDR3 coding sequence is TGTGCCAGCAGCTTCGAGACTCTTCGGGGCTACACCTTC.

This CDR3 reads CASSLGGQGGFTEAFF. CDR3 nucleotide sequence: TGTGCCAGCAGCTTAGGGGGACAGGGGGGATTCACTGAAGCTTTCTTT. The rearrangement links TRBV7-6 to TRBJ1-1, with TRBD1 matching over 11 bases. V trimming: 1 base; J trimming: 4 bases; junction bases outside the gene matches: 5. CDR3 length: 16 residues. Germline V gives CDR1 SGHVS, CDR2 FNYEAQ.

V usage is TRBV5-1 and J usage is TRBJ1-3, with 7 bases that match TRBD1. V shed 6 bases and J 0 bases; nucleotides not matched to a gene: 6. Germline values: CDR1 SGHRS, CDR2 YFSETQ. This CDR3 spans 15 amino acids. CDR3 in amino acids: CASTEGGYSGNTIYF. The CDR3 DNA reads as TGCGCCAGCACAGAAGGGGGCTACTCTGGAAACACCATATATTTT.

The rearrangement joins TRBV5-6 to TRBJ2-1, with D perhaps being TRBD1 or TRBD2 (5 bases each). In germline, CDR1 is SGHDT, CDR2 YYEEEE. Trimming stripped 2 bases from V and 4 bases from J, with 10 bases between. This CDR3 region has 14 residues. In DNA form, the CDR3 reads TGTGCCAGCAGCTTCATGGGGGAGTACAATGAGCAGTTCTTC. This sequence encodes CASSFMGEYNEQFF.

The chain couples TRBV7-6 to TRBJ2-3; possibly TRBD2 for D (5 bases). CDR1 SGHVS and CDR2 FNYEAQ come from the germline V gene. The V end was cut by 2 bases, the J end by 4 bases, with 7 bases between. The CDR3 length is 13 residues. CDR3 sequence (DNA): TGTGCCAGCAGCTTATCCGGGGCAGATACGCAGTATTTT. Translated: CASSLSGADTQYF.

The chain carries TRBV19 and TRBJ1-5, with 9 bases that match TRBD1. CDR3 size: 13 residues. CDR1 and CDR2 (germline): LNHDA, SQIVND (reference sequence). V shed 4 bases, J shed 6 bases, and the junction held 1 base outside the gene matches. CDR3 protein: CASSKTGGQPQHF. The CDR3 DNA reads as TGTGCCAGTAGTAAGACAGGGGGTCAGCCCCAGCATTTT.

The chain links TRBV6-1 to TRBJ1-1; D is ambiguous. CDR3 length: 14 residues. V lost 3 bases and J 0 bases, leaving 8 bases between the germline ends. Germline V gene lookup returns CDR1 MNHNS and CDR2 SASEGT. CDR3 in DNA: TGTGCCAGCAGTGACCTGGGCATGAACACTGAAGCTTTCTTT. The encoded protein is CASSDLGMNTEAFF.

The V and J genes are TRBV7-6 and TRBJ2-7, with D hard to call. The CDR3 is made up of 14 amino acids. In germline, CDR1 is SGHVS, CDR2 FNYEAQ. V lost 5 bases and J 3 bases, leaving 14 bases between the germline ends. The CDR3 here is CASSINTYSYEQYF. CDR3 DNA: TGTGCCAGCAGCATAAACACCTACAGCTACGAGCAGTACTTC.

The J gene is TRBJ1-1, the V gene TRBV28, with 7 nucleotides matching TRBD1. With 8 bases clipped from V and 3 bases from J, the junction kept 0 bases outside the gene matches. This CDR3 spans 11 amino acids. The germline CDR1 and CDR2 sequences are MDHEN and SYDVKM. The chain's CDR3 is CASGTDTEAFF. The DNA for the CDR3 is TGTGCCAGCGGGACAGACACTGAAGCTTTCTTT.

The gene calls are TRBV19 and TRBJ2-7, with TRBD2 as a possible D gene (6 bases). V gave up 7 bases and J gave up 6 bases, with 16 bases separating them. The CDR3 consists of 13 residues. Germline CDR1 LNHDA, CDR2 SQIVND (reference sequence). CDR3 DNA sequence: TGTGCCAGTACCCCGGACGGGAGACGCGAGCAGTACTTC. Translating gives CASTPDGRREQYF. Looking up the rest from reference TRBV19 and TRBJ2-7 gives the full variable domain: DGGITQSPKYLFRKEGQNVTLSCEQNLNHDAMYWYRQDPGQGLRLIYYSQIVNDFQKGDIAEGYSVSREKKESFPLTVTSAQKNPTAFYLCASTPDGRREQYFGPGTRLTVT.

The chain employs TRBV21-1 and TRBJ1-4; the table assigns TRBD1, which was not confirmed against the DNA. TRBV21-1 is a pseudogene segment. The CDR3 consists of 15 residues. The CDR3 protein is CASSKAGQVKEKLFF. The DNA of the CDR3 is TGTGCCAGCAGCAAAGCGGGACAGGTGAAAGAAAAACTGTTTTTT.

The rearrangement joins TRBV4-2 to TRBJ2-6; D perhaps matches TRBD1 (6 bases). V was shortened by 4 bases and J by 0 bases, with 19 bases between the two germline ends. CDR1 is LGHNA and CDR2 is YNFKEQ in the germline V gene. This CDR3 has 19 amino acids. The CDR3 sequence: CASSRWGEAGASGANVLTF. The CDR3 nucleotides read TGTGCCAGCAGCCGCTGGGGCGAGGCAGGGGCCTCTGGGGCCAACGTCCTGACTTTC.